The present TCR beta chain was sequenced within a study of T cells after yellow fever vaccination. Researchers made TCR cDNA using 5'RACE template switching, and this step added a universal primer site and UMIs. TCRdb itself ran the 5' RACE reads through MiXCR, one entry per CDR3 protein. The sample contains hundreds of thousands of distinct CDR3 sequences, under 7.5% of which appear only once. General study points: Once the booster was given, most primary-vaccination clones reappeared, at around 96% for CD4 and roughly 85% for CD8. Abundant clonotypes from the bulk population could contaminate FACS-sorted repertoires.

This CDR3 is built from 15 residues. V lost 5 bases, J lost 4 bases, and 7 bases stayed unmatched. The germline CDR1 and CDR2 sequences are SGHVS and FQNEAQ. This clonotype was detected only a few times. Its target is not known. The sequence was obtained from a young man who received the YFV17D yellow fever vaccine. The material sequenced was PBMCs, taken 5 days after the yellow fever booster vaccination. This sequence joins TRBV7-8 and TRBJ2-1; 8 bases line up with TRBD1. The CDR3 sequence: CASSRKGQDYNEQFF. The CDR3 coding sequence is TGTGCCAGCAGCCGGAAGGGACAGGATTACAATGAGCAGTTCTTC.